This T cell receptor beta chain was identified during a study of blood T cell repertoires in COVID-19. On the study more broadly: COVID-19 samples collected from the United States, Italy and Spain covered acute and convalescent phases. PBMCs, B-cell-depleted T cells, or T cells provided the cDNA or gDNA that made up the material.

In the study's own analysis: Amplification with reference gene primers provided the estimates of nucleated cell counts. TCRdb's table, derived via immunoSEQ multiplex PCR, lists solely in-frame clones and lacks some. V and J calls and clone size are copied from that table; D and trimming were computed from the DNA. The sample records 55,000 to 75,000 clones, roughly 80% being singletons. The CDR3 runs 14 residues. Germline assignment: CDR1 SGDLS and CDR2 YYNGEE. Trimming took 4 bases from V and 5 from J, leaving 13 bases between them. V is TRBV9 and J is TRBJ2-1; D gene ambiguous. The receptor's source is a human donor in a cohort sampled during active COVID-19. Material for sequencing was peripheral blood. In nucleotides, the CDR3 is TGTGCCAGCAGCCCGAGCTCAGGCAACAATGAGCAGTTCTTC. It is translated as CASSPSSGNNEQFF.